This TCR beta chain originates from a study of cytomegalovirus exposure and HLA in healthy donors. Study-level findings and limits: Researchers reportedly found TCR beta sequences accurately predicted most subjects' HLA-A and HLA-B alleles. The study dropped some indistinguishable V segments, TRBV6-2 and TRBV6-3 among them. Previously analyzed data showed that most TCR beta V segments were productive at a frequency of about 90% or about 30%. A missense variant in DCLRE1C was later tied to TCR beta V- and J-gene trimming.

Concerning this clone: The antigen is unknown.

Amplification used 60 Vbeta primers and 13 Jbeta primers. Generated by immunoSEQ multiplex PCR, the TCRdb table keeps only in-frame clones and is missing some. The sample lists over 95,000 clones, 77% occurring once. The CDR3 consists of 15 residues. J was trimmed by 7 bases and V by 8 bases; bases with no gene match: 9. V gene TRBV23-1 combines with J gene TRBJ1-6; TRBD1 aligns across 9 bases. Being an ORF, TRBV23-1 has a function that is uncertain. This clonotype was obtained from a man between 35 and 55 years old in good health and CMV-seropositive. What was sequenced was PBMCs. This CDR3 reads CASPGRDRENSPLHF. DNA for the CDR3: TGCGCCAGCCCGGGCCGGGACAGGGAGAATTCACCCCTCCACTTT.